The T cell receptor beta chain described here comes from a study of CD8 T cells in Susac syndrome. Trimming shortened V by 3 bases and J by 1 base, and 6 bases separated the two germline ends. The CDR3 contains 14 residues. Germline assignment: CDR1 ENHRY and CDR2 SYGVKD. The RNA input was roughly 0.5 to 1 ug, and it was reverse transcribed with random hexamers. Each CDR3 protein is one row after TCRdb ran MiXCR on the immunoSEQ multiplex PCR reads. The sample has some 210,000 distinct CDR3 sequences; about 94% are singletons. This clonotype appeared a single time. This chain links TRBV10-3 with TRBJ2-2; no clear D. The sample taken for sequencing was CD4+ T cells from PBMCs. This receptor was taken from a human donor with Susac syndrome. CDR3 loop: CAISESQNTGELFF. Here the CDR3 DNA reads TGTGCCATCAGTGAATCGCAGAACACCGGGGAGCTGTTTTTT.